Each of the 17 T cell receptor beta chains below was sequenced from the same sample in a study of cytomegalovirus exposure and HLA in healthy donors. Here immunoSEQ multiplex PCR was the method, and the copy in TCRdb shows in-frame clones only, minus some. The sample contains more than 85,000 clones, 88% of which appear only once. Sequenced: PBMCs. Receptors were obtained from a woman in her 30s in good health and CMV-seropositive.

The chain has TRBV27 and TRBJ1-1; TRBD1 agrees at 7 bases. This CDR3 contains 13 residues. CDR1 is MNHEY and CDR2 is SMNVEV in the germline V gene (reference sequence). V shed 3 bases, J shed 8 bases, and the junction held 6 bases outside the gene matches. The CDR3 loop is CASSFDRATEAFF. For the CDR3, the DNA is TGTGCCAGCAGTTTCGACAGGGCAACAGAAGCTTTCTTT.

This chain's CDR3 is CATVYNEQFF. The CDR3 region has the DNA TGTGCCACGGTTTACAATGAGCAGTTCTTC. The chain uses TRBV28 and TRBJ2-1; D is ambiguous. Germline V gene data show CDR1 as MDHEN and CDR2 as SYDVKM. Trimming stripped 10 bases from V and 4 bases from J, with 5 bases between. The CDR3 consists of 10 residues.

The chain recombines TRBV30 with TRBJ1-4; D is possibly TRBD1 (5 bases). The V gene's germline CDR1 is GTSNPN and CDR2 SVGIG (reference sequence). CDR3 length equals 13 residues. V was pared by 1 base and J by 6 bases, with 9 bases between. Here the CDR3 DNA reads TGTGCCTGGAGTGCTGGGGCATATGAAAAACTGTTTTTT. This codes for CAWSAGAYEKLFF.

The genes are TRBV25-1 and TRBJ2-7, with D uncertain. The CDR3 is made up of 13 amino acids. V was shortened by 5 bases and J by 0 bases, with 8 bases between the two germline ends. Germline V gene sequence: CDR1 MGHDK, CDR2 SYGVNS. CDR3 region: CASSIQSSYEQYF. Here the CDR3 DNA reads TGTGCCAGCAGTATACAAAGCTCCTACGAGCAGTACTTC.

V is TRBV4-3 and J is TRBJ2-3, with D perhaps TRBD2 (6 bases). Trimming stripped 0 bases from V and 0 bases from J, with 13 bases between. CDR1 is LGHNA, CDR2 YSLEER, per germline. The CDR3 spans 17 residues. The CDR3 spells CASSQDLSGPSTDTQYF. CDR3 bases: TGCGCCAGCAGCCAAGATCTGAGCGGGCCGAGCACAGATACGCAGTATTTT.

The DNA for the CDR3 is TGTGCCATCAGTGACCTAGCGGGAGAGACGGACCGGGCCAATGAGCAGTTCTTC. Residues: CAISDLAGETDRANEQFF. The gene calls are TRBV10-3 and TRBJ2-1; 10 nucleotides line up with TRBD2. V trimming: 3 bases; J trimming: 6 bases; junction bases outside the gene matches: 14. The CDR3 is 18 residues long. The V gene's germline CDR1 is ENHRY and CDR2 SYGVKD.

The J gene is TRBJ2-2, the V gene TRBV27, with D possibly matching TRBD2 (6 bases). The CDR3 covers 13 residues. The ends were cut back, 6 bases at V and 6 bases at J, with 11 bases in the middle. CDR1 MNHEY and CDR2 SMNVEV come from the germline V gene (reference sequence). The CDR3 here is CASSPPGAGELFF. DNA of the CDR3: TGTGCCAGCAGCCCTCCGGGGGCCGGGGAGCTGTTTTTT.

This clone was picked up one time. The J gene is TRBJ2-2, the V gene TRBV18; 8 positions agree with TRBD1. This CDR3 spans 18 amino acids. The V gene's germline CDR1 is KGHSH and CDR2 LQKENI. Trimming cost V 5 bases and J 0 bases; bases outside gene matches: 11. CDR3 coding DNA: TGTGCCAGCTCATCGTACCTCAGGGGGCTATCGAACACCGGGGAGCTGTTTTTT. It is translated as CASSSYLRGLSNTGELFF.

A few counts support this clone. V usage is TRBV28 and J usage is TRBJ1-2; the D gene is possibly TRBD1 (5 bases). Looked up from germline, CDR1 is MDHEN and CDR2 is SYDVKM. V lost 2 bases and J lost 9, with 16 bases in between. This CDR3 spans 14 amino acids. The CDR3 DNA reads TGTGCCAGCAGTTTAACAGGAGGGGTCCTTCGCTACACCTTC. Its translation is CASSLTGGVLRYTF.

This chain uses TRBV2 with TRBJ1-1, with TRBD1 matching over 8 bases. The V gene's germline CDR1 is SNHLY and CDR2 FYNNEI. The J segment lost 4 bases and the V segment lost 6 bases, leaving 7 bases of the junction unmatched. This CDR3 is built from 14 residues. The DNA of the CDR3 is TGTGCCAGCAGCCCGACAGGGGTGGGCACTGAAGCTTTCTTT. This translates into CASSPTGVGTEAFF.

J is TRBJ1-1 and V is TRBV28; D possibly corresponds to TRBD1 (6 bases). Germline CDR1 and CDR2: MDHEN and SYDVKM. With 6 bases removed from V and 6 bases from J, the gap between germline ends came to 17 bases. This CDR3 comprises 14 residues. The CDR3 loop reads CASSTYRDGSEAFF. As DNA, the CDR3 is TGTGCCAGCAGCACATACAGGGATGGCTCTGAAGCTTTCTTT.

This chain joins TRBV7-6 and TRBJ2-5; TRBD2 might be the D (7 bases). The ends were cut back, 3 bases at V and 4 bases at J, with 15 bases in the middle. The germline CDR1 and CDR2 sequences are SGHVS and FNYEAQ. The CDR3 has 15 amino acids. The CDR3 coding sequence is TGTGCCAGCAGCTTTTTCGGGGGGCTCGGAGAGACCCAGTACTTC. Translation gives CASSFFGGLGETQYF.

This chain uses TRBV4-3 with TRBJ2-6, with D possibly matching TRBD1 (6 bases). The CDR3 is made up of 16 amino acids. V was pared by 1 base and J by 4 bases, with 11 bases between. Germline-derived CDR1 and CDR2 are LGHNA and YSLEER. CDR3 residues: CASSQGEGTGANVLTF. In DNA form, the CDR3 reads TGCGCCAGCAGCCAAGGCGAGGGGACAGGGGCCAACGTCCTGACTTTC.

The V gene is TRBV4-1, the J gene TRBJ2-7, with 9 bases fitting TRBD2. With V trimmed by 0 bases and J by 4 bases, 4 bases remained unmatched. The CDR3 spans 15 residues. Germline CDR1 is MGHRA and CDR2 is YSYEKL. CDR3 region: CASSQDSGSRYEQYF. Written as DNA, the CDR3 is TGCGCCAGCAGCCAAGATAGCGGGAGTAGATACGAGCAGTACTTC.

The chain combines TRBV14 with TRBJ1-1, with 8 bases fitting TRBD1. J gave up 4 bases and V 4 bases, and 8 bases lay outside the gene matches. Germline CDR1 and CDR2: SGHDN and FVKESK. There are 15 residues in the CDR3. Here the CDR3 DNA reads TGTGCCAGCAGCCGTAGGACAGGGAGCGCCACTGAAGCTTTCTTT. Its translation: CASSRRTGSATEAFF.

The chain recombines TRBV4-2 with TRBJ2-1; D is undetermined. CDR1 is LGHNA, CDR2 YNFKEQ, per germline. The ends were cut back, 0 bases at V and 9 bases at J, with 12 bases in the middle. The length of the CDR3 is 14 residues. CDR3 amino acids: CASSQESLLGEQFF. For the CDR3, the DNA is TGTGCCAGCAGCCAAGAAAGTCTACTCGGTGAGCAGTTCTTC.

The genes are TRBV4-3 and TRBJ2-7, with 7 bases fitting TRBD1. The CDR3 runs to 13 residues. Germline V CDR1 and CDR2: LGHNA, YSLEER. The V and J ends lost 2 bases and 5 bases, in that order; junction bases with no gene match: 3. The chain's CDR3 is CASSQTQGHEQYF. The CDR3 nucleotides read TGCGCCAGCAGCCAAACACAGGGGCACGAGCAGTACTTC.